This T cell receptor (beta chain) was profiled in a study of shared T cell receptors in the human thymus. The CDR3 covers 13 residues. CDR1 is SQVTM, CDR2 ANQGSEA, per germline. V shed 6 bases, J shed 5 bases, and the junction held 6 bases outside the gene matches. Clones were sequenced by immunoSEQ multiplex PCR, and TCRdb holds only the in-frame ones, with some missing. The profile covers over 650,000 clones, with approximately 87% appearing a single time and roughly 0.0087% taken by the ten largest. These data were also reused for a study on human thymus T cells.

Sequencing was performed on thymocytes. The receptor's source is a boy under three years old with a congenital heart defect. This chain connects TRBV29-1 to TRBJ1-4; 7 nucleotides match TRBD1. CDR3 loop: CSVLDRANEKLFF. CDR3 bases: TGCAGCGTGCTAGACAGGGCGAATGAAAAACTGTTTTTT.